One sample yielded the 20 T cell receptor beta chains listed below, sequenced in a study of blood T cell repertoires in COVID-19. Profiled with immunoSEQ multiplex PCR; TCRdb holds only in-frame clones, not every one. The sample shows fewer than 200,000 clones, around 67% of them seen only once. The sample was peripheral blood. Every receptor here comes from a woman of 80 years or more with acute or convalescent COVID-19.

This clone was seen once. This rearrangement joins TRBV5-4 to TRBJ2-1; 8 nucleotides align to TRBD1. Per the germline V gene, CDR1 is SGHNT and CDR2 is YYREEE (reference sequence). The CDR3 runs to 16 residues. The ends lost 4 bases at V and 5 bases at J; junction bases unmatched: 11. CDR3 region: CASSLQVGTGDNEQFF. The DNA of the CDR3 is TGTGCCAGCAGCCTCCAGGTGGGGACAGGAGACAATGAGCAGTTCTTC.

The J gene is TRBJ1-1, the V gene TRBV10-3; 7 positions match TRBD1. V was clipped by 2 bases and J by 8 bases; unmatched bases: 5. The germline V gene has CDR1 ENHRY and CDR2 SYGVKD. The CDR3 extends over 13 amino acids. This CDR3 reads CAISEGTAREAFF. In DNA form, the CDR3 reads TGTGCCATCAGTGAGGGGACAGCAAGAGAAGCTTTCTTT.

This chain joins TRBV7-9 and TRBJ1-6; 9 bases fit TRBD1. CDR1 SEHNR and CDR2 FQNEAQ come from the germline V gene (reference sequence). V lost 5 bases, J lost 7 bases, and 9 bases stayed unmatched. The CDR3 is 16 residues long. This CDR3 reads CASSPQGAMRNSPLHF. The CDR3, as DNA: TGTGCCAGCAGCCCACAGGGGGCTATGAGGAATTCACCCCTCCACTTT.

The chain is built from TRBV28 and TRBJ1-6; D is undetermined. The germline V gene has CDR1 MDHEN and CDR2 SYDVKM. This CDR3 is built from 15 residues. Trimming removed 6 bases from V and 9 bases from J, with 18 bases in between. In DNA, the CDR3 is TGTGCCAGCAGCCAAAAGGCGGAGGGAATTTCACCCCTCCACTTT. Its protein product is CASSQKAEGISPLHF.

The rearrangement uses TRBV28 and TRBJ2-7; 7 bases agree with TRBD1. V trimming: 5 bases; J trimming: 1 base; junction bases outside the gene matches: 14. CDR3 size: 17 residues. CDR1 is MDHEN, CDR2 SYDVKM, per germline. In DNA, the CDR3 is TGTGCCAGCAGTATGAACTGGGGACAGCAAGGTTCCTACGAGCAGTACTTC. It specifies CASSMNWGQQGSYEQYF. Full variable domain (missing parts from reference TRBV28 and TRBJ2-7): DVKVTQSSRYLVKRTGEKVFLECVQDMDHENMFWYRQDPGLGLRLIYFSYDVKMKEKGDIPEGYSVSREKKERFSLILESASTNQTSMYLCASSMNWGQQGSYEQYFGPGTRLTVT.

The V and J genes are TRBV28 and TRBJ2-1; D might be TRBD1 (7 bases). The CDR3 is 15 residues long. The V and J ends lost 6 bases and 6 bases respectively, with 18 bases between them. Germline V lookup: CDR1 MDHEN, CDR2 SYDVKM. For the CDR3, the DNA is TGTGCCAGCAGCAGGGGGGACATTTCTGGCAATGAGCAGTTCTTC. It encodes CASSRGDISGNEQFF.

The V and J genes are TRBV28 and TRBJ1-2; 11 bases fit TRBD1. After removal of 5 bases from V and 4 bases from J, the junction contained 9 bases not matched to a gene. Looked up from germline, CDR1 is MDHEN and CDR2 is SYDVKM. The CDR3 extends over 16 amino acids. CDR3 residues: CASSTWGQGDGYGYTF. In nucleotides, the CDR3 is TGTGCCAGCAGTACATGGGGACAGGGGGACGGCTATGGCTACACCTTC.

The chain carries TRBV7-3 and TRBJ2-3; tentative D call: TRBD2 (6 bases). Trimming pared 5 bases from V and 6 bases from J, leaving 21 bases between. CDR3 size: 16 residues. CDR1 is SGHTA, CDR2 FQGTGA, per germline. CDR3 protein: CASSPGSFRGGDTQYF. The CDR3 DNA reads as TGTGCCAGCAGCCCCGGTTCCTTTCGGGGAGGCGATACGCAGTATTTT.

This chain joins TRBV29-1 and TRBJ2-2; possibly TRBD1 for D (6 bases). The CDR3 runs 13 residues. The V gene lost 3 bases and the J gene lost 2 bases, with 7 bases spanning the gap. Germline loops: CDR1 SQVTM, CDR2 ANQGSEA. The CDR3 nucleotides are TGCAGCGTTGACAGGGGAAACACCGGGGAGCTGTTTTTT. Protein product: CSVDRGNTGELFF.

This chain links TRBV19 with TRBJ2-3, with 10 nucleotides matching TRBD1. Germline CDR1 and CDR2: LNHDA and SQIVND (reference sequence). V gave up 4 bases and J gave up 3 bases; unmatched junction bases: 4. This CDR3 contains 15 residues. The DNA for the CDR3 is TGTGCCAGTAGTAGCCGGACAGGGGGAACAGATACGCAGTATTTT. This sequence encodes CASSSRTGGTDTQYF.

A single count supports this clone. The chain links TRBV29-1 to TRBJ2-3; 9 nucleotides align to TRBD2. The junction had 15 bases not matched to a gene; V was cut back by 3 bases and J by 2 bases. CDR3 length: 18 amino acids. From germline, CDR1 is SQVTM and CDR2 ANQGSEA. The CDR3 spells CSVDSTVWTSALTDTQYF. CDR3 DNA sequence: TGCAGCGTTGATTCCACAGTTTGGACTAGCGCCCTCACAGATACGCAGTATTTT.

The gene calls are TRBV6-2 or TRBV6-3 and TRBJ2-1; 9 positions agree with TRBD2. This CDR3 is 18 amino acids long. The V gene's germline CDR1 is MNHEY and CDR2 SVGEGT. The V and J ends lost 2 bases and 2 bases, in that order; junction bases with no gene match: 10. CDR3 nucleotides: TGTGCCAGCAGTTACGCGCCGCTAGCGGGATCCACCTACAATGAGCAGTTCTTC. Its protein product is CASSYAPLAGSTYNEQFF.

The chain links TRBV12-5 to TRBJ2-2; D gene unclear. Trimming left V 7 bases short and J 5 bases short, with 8 bases between. CDR3 size: 12 residues. Germline V gene sequence: CDR1 LGHNT, CDR2 FRNRAP. CDR3 bases: TGTGCTAGTGCCTATCGGACCGGGGAGCTGTTTTTT. Amino acids: CASAYRTGELFF.

This clone was found a few times. The chain is built from TRBV7-2 and TRBJ2-7, with 8 bases that match TRBD2. CDR1 is SGHTA and CDR2 is FQGNSA in the germline V gene. There are 14 residues in the CDR3. J gave up 3 bases and V 7 bases, and 8 bases lay outside the gene matches. CDR3 sequence: CASIPSGRSYEQYF. The CDR3 bases are TGTGCCAGCATTCCAAGCGGGAGAAGCTACGAGCAGTACTTC.

The chain carries TRBV28 and TRBJ1-1, with a possible D match to TRBD1 (6 bases). Germline lookup yields CDR1 MDHEN and CDR2 SYDVKM. The CDR3 length is 16 residues. V was pared by 5 bases and J by 0 bases, with 16 bases between. The CDR3 protein is CASSGRVGALNTEAFF. The CDR3, as DNA: TGTGCCAGCAGTGGGCGGGTGGGGGCCTTGAACACTGAAGCTTTCTTT.

This sequence joins TRBV3-1 (or the pseudogene TRBV3-2) and TRBJ2-5; D may be TRBD1 (7 bases). The germline gives CDR1 LGHDT, CDR2 YNNKEL (reference sequence). The V gene lost 4 bases and the J gene lost 1 base, with 16 bases spanning the gap. The CDR3 loop spans 16 amino acids. For the CDR3, the DNA is TGTGCCAGCAGCCGCGGGACAGCCAATACCCAAGAGACCCAGTACTTC. The encoded protein is CASSRGTANTQETQYF.

V and J are TRBV27 and TRBJ2-5; TRBD2 agrees at 10 bases. Looked up from germline, CDR1 is MNHEY and CDR2 is SMNVEV (reference sequence). The length of the CDR3 is 15 residues. V was clipped by 4 bases and J by 5 bases; unmatched bases: 7. The CDR3 reads CASSSPAGGPETQYF. The CDR3 coding sequence is TGTGCCAGCAGTTCGCCAGCGGGAGGGCCTGAGACCCAGTACTTC.

This clone was observed a few times. The chain has TRBV27 and TRBJ1-1; weak D call: TRBD1 (5 bases). Germline CDR1 MNHEY, CDR2 SMNVEV (reference sequence). This CDR3 region has 14 residues. The V gene lost 2 bases and the J gene lost 11 bases, with 18 bases spanning the gap. The CDR3 reads CASSLERTGTRAFF. The CDR3 bases are TGTGCCAGCAGTTTAGAGAGGACGGGGACTCGGGCTTTCTTT.

The chain recombines TRBV19 with TRBJ2-1, with 11 positions matching TRBD2. The ends lost 5 bases at V and 4 bases at J; junction bases unmatched: 7. CDR1 is LNHDA, CDR2 SQIVND, per germline (reference sequence). CDR3 length equals 16 residues. DNA for the CDR3: TGTGCCAGTAGTCCTCGACTAGCGGGATATTACAATGAGCAGTTCTTC. It is translated as CASSPRLAGYYNEQFF.

In its sample, this clone was seen a few times. The chain joins TRBV5-4 to TRBJ2-5; possibly TRBD1 for D (5 bases). This CDR3 has 14 residues. CDR1 and CDR2 from the germline V gene are SGHNT and YYREEE (reference sequence). Trimming stripped 3 bases from V and 0 bases from J, with 9 bases between. DNA of the CDR3: TGTGCCAGCAGCTACCGACAGAACCAAGAGACCCAGTACTTC. Translation gives CASSYRQNQETQYF.